Following are 7 T cell receptor beta chains from one sample sequenced in a study of response to subunit inactivated influenza vaccine. TCRdb analysed the RT-PCR reads with MiXCR anew, one entry per CDR3 protein. This table has about 520,000 distinct CDR3 sequences, approximately 6.9% appearing once. Sequenced material: PBMCs from blood, taken 23 to 25 months after vaccination. Every receptor here comes from a man aged 50 to 75 who received an inactivated influenza vaccine.

The table lists this clonotype with a few counts. The J gene is TRBJ2-1, the V gene TRBV13, with TRBD2 identical over 7 bases. The V segment lost 4 bases and the J segment 4 bases; nucleotides outside the gene matches: 16. This CDR3 contains 18 residues. Per the germline V gene, CDR1 is PRHDT and CDR2 is FYEKMQ (reference sequence). As DNA, the CDR3 is TGTGCCAGCAGCTGGCCCTCTAATACGGGAGGACCTTACAATGAGCAGTTCTTC. This codes for CASSWPSNTGGPYNEQFF.

This clonotype was found a few times. A clone one base away is much larger, so this may be a read error. The missing conserved phenylalanine or tryptophan at the end of this CDR3 makes a read error likely. This chain uses TRBV3-1 with TRBJ1-2; 9 bases agree with TRBD1. Germline values: CDR1 LGHDT, CDR2 YNNKEL (reference sequence). The junction had 6 bases not matched to a gene; V was cut back by 4 bases and J by 3 bases. CDR3 size: 15 residues. CDR3 nucleotides: TGTGCCAGCAGCCCAACCCGGACAGGGGACTATGGCTACACCTCC. Encoded protein: CASSPTRTGDYGYTS.

The rearrangement joins TRBV6-1 to TRBJ2-7; 11 bases line up with TRBD1. Germline V gene data show CDR1 as MNHNS and CDR2 as SASEGT. The CDR3 runs 14 residues. The trim removed 6 bases at V and 6 bases at J, leaving 7 bases unmatched. CDR3 nucleotide sequence: TGTGCCAGCAGCTCGGACAGGGGGCTCTCCGAGCAGTACTTC. Residues: CASSSDRGLSEQYF.

The chain joins TRBV11-2 to TRBJ1-1; D uncertain. The CDR3 has 14 residues. Trimming pared 7 bases from V and 1 base from J, leaving 13 bases between. Germline CDR1 reads SGHAT; CDR2 reads FQNNGV. The CDR3 nucleotides read TGTGCCAGCACGGCTAGTCAGAGGAACACTGAAGCTTTCTTT. Translating gives CASTASQRNTEAFF.

This clonotype was seen repeatedly, ten times or more. This chain uses TRBV4-1 with TRBJ2-3, with 10 bases identical to TRBD1. The V segment lost 4 bases and the J segment 5 bases; nucleotides outside the gene matches: 3. CDR1 is MGHRA, CDR2 YSYEKL, per germline. This CDR3 contains 14 residues. CDR3: CASSPRTGGDTQYF. Here the CDR3 DNA reads TGCGCCAGCAGCCCGAGGACAGGGGGAGATACGCAGTATTTT.

This clonotype was seen a few times. This may be a read error: a much more frequent sequence differs by one nucleotide. CDR3 DNA sequence: TGTGCCAGCAGCCCATTCGGGGAGCTGTTTTTT. It specifies CASSPFGELFF. This chain uses TRBV7-9 with TRBJ2-2; no clear D. CDR1 and CDR2 (germline): SEHNR, FQNEAQ (reference sequence). V lost 5 bases, J lost 7 bases, and 5 bases lay in between. This CDR3 has 11 residues.

This clonotype has a handful of counts. V and J are TRBV2 and TRBJ1-4; D uncertain. The CDR3 length is 13 residues. Between the trimmed V and J ends, which lost 7 bases and 7 bases, there was a span of 13 bases. CDR1 and CDR2 (germline): SNHLY, FYNNEI. Here the CDR3 reads CASNSGEGEKLFF. The CDR3 nucleotides read TGTGCCAGCAATTCCGGGGAGGGTGAAAAACTGTTTTTT.